A single sample is the source of the 27 T cell receptor beta chains below, sequenced in a study of control samples from healthy donors and cancer patients (dated by TCRdb to about 2020). Libraries were made using the immunoSEQ multiplex PCR assay. This immuneACCESS table, as held by TCRdb, lists in-frame sequences with V and J called but not all clones. Of the missing ones, under half trace to an unresolved V gene in checked studies; the others have no known cause. In all, the sample holds about 77,000 clones, and over 80% of those were seen once. Of the sample, 5% to 6% is held by the ten largest clones. The sequenced sample consisted of blood. The source of these receptors is an older woman in good health.

The CDR3 coding sequence is TGTGCCAGCAGCCGGGGGGGAACCCGGGACACCATATATTTT. It is translated as CASSRGGTRDTIYF. V gene TRBV5-4 combines with J gene TRBJ1-3, with D perhaps TRBD1 (5 bases). The V and J ends lost 4 bases and 8 bases respectively, with 16 bases between them. Germline V gene sequence: CDR1 SGHNT, CDR2 YYREEE (reference sequence). This CDR3 comprises 14 residues. Based on the CDR3 plus reference TRBV5-4 and TRBJ1-3, the full variable domain is ETGVTQSPTHLIKTRGQQVTLRCSSQSGHNTVSWYQQALGQGPQFIFQYYREEENGRGNFPPRFSGLQFPNYSSELNVNALELDDSALYLCASSRGGTRDTIYFGEGSWLTVV.

The rearrangement links TRBV7-6 to TRBJ1-5, with TRBD1 as a possible D gene (6 bases). CDR1 is SGHVS and CDR2 is FNYEAQ in the germline V gene. The CDR3 contains 16 residues. V dropped 7 bases and J dropped 0 bases, with 16 bases sitting between them. CDR3 in amino acids: CASTGTQVASNQPQHF. The CDR3 DNA follows: TGTGCCAGCACTGGGACACAGGTCGCTAGCAATCAGCCCCAGCATTTT.

This chain connects TRBV6-6 to TRBJ1-5; D remains ambiguous. The CDR3 is 13 residues long. V lost 0 bases and J 11 bases, leaving 11 bases between the germline ends. CDR1 is MNHNY, CDR2 SVGAGI, per germline (reference sequence). CDR3 in amino acids: CASSYSSREAQHF. The CDR3 nucleotides are TGTGCCAGCAGTTACTCGAGTAGGGAGGCCCAGCATTTT.

CDR3 protein: CASSLSRGPNYGYTF. For the CDR3, the DNA is TGTGCCAGCAGCCTGTCCAGGGGGCCTAACTATGGCTACACCTTC. The chain recombines TRBV6-4 with TRBJ1-2, with 8 bases aligning to TRBD1. There are 15 residues in the CDR3. Germline lookup yields CDR1 MRHNA and CDR2 SNTAGT. V trimming: 6 bases; J trimming: 0 bases; junction bases outside the gene matches: 6.

The CDR3 here is CANRGYEQYF. CDR3 DNA: TGTGCCAACCGGGGCTACGAGCAGTACTTC. The rearrangement joins TRBV9 to TRBJ2-7; D possibly corresponds to TRBD2 (5 bases). Germline V gene data show CDR1 as SGDLS and CDR2 as YYNGEE. CDR3 length: 10 residues. V was cut by 9 bases and J by 3 bases, with 7 bases left in between.

The chain recombines TRBV28 with TRBJ1-2, with TRBD1 matching over 7 bases. This CDR3 region has 17 residues. Looked up from germline, CDR1 is MDHEN and CDR2 is SYDVKM. After removal of 2 bases from V and 4 bases from J, the junction contained 13 bases not matched to a gene. CDR3 DNA: TGTGCCAGCAGTTTACCGAAGGGGGCAGGGGAAAGCTATGGCTACACCTTC. As protein: CASSLPKGAGESYGYTF.

This clone has a single count. The gene calls are TRBV27 and TRBJ2-7, with D unclear. V dropped 5 bases and J dropped 1 base, with 9 bases sitting between them. In germline, CDR1 is MNHEY, CDR2 SMNVEV (reference sequence). The CDR3 has 13 amino acids. For the CDR3, the DNA is TGTGCCAGCAGTCGGCCGGATTCCTACGAGCAGTACTTC. This encodes CASSRPDSYEQYF.

V usage is TRBV7-2 and J usage is TRBJ2-2, with D tentatively TRBD2 (5 bases). V was shortened by 1 base and J by 3 bases, with 15 bases between the two germline ends. CDR3 length: 17 residues. Germline-derived CDR1 and CDR2 are SGHTA and FQGNSA. The CDR3 reads CASSLGGSPADTGELFF. CDR3 sequence (DNA): TGTGCCAGCAGCTTAGGAGGGTCCCCGGCGGACACCGGGGAGCTGTTTTTT.

V gene TRBV20-1 combines with J gene TRBJ1-2; no definite D call. CDR3 length equals 12 residues. CDR1 DFQATT and CDR2 SNEGSKA come from the germline V gene (reference sequence). The V gene lost 3 bases and the J gene lost 8 bases, with 13 bases spanning the gap. The CDR3: CSASGPPLGYTF. CDR3 bases: TGCAGTGCTAGTGGCCCTCCATTGGGCTACACCTTC.

This rearrangement joins TRBV14 to TRBJ1-2; unclear D gene. CDR1 is SGHDN, CDR2 FVKESK, per germline. CDR3 length equals 12 residues. V dropped 4 bases and J dropped 3 bases, with 6 bases sitting between them. This CDR3 is CASSLGDYGYTF. The CDR3 DNA reads as TGTGCCAGCAGCCTGGGAGACTATGGCTACACCTTC.

This chain connects TRBV28 to TRBJ2-5, with TRBD1 matching 9 bases. This CDR3 has 15 amino acids. Germline V gene lookup returns CDR1 MDHEN and CDR2 SYDVKM. After removal of 6 bases from V and 3 bases from J, the junction contained 8 bases not matched to a gene. CDR3 in amino acids: CASRPSGQGEETQYF. The CDR3 bases are TGTGCCAGCAGACCATCGGGACAGGGAGAAGAGACCCAGTACTTC.

V gene TRBV19 combines with J gene TRBJ2-1; D might be TRBD2 (5 bases). Germline V gene sequence: CDR1 LNHDA, CDR2 SQIVND (reference sequence). This CDR3 is built from 12 residues. The ends were cut back, 3 bases at V and 9 bases at J, with 9 bases in the middle. This CDR3 is CASSILEGEQFF. The CDR3 nucleotides read TGTGCCAGTAGTATTCTCGAGGGTGAGCAGTTCTTC.

This chain joins TRBV27 and TRBJ1-1, with TRBD1 as a possible D gene (5 bases). V was cut by 6 bases and J by 0 bases, with 14 bases left in between. CDR3 length: 15 residues. In germline, CDR1 is MNHEY, CDR2 SMNVEV (reference sequence). CDR3 sequence reads: CASRLDRTLNTEAFF. The CDR3 DNA sequence: TGTGCCAGCAGACTTGACAGAACCCTGAACACTGAAGCTTTCTTT.

The chain combines TRBV7-3 with TRBJ1-2; 7 bases are shared with TRBD1. CDR1 is SGHTA and CDR2 is FQGTGA in the germline V gene. V gave up 2 bases and J gave up 3 bases; unmatched junction bases: 3. This CDR3 has 14 residues. CDR3 in amino acids: CASSLSGTDYGYTF. CDR3 DNA: TGTGCCAGCAGCTTATCCGGGACAGACTATGGCTACACCTTC. Complete variable domain (other parts from reference TRBV7-3 and TRBJ1-2): GAGVSQTPSNKVTEKGKYVELRCDPISGHTALYWYRQSLGQGPEFLIYFQGTGAADDSGLPNDRFFAVRPEGSVSTLKIQRTERGDSAVYLCASSLSGTDYGYTFGSGTRLTVV.

The rearrangement links TRBV1 to TRBJ1-5. TRBV1 is designated a pseudogene. There are 15 residues in the CDR3. In DNA form, the CDR3 reads TGCACCAGCAGCCACAGGGACTATAGCAATCAGCCCCAGCATTTT. It specifies CTSSHRDYSNQPQHF.

The chain joins TRBV24-1 to TRBJ2-2; 10 bases match TRBD1. Germline V gene data show CDR1 as KGHDR and CDR2 as SFDVKD. V shed 4 bases and J 7 bases; nucleotides not matched to a gene: 11. The CDR3 is 17 residues long. Here the CDR3 DNA reads TGTGCCACCAGTGACCCCCGACAGGGGGCGGTAGGCGGGGAGCTGTTTTTT. The encoded protein is CATSDPRQGAVGGELFF.

This chain connects TRBV6-5 to TRBJ1-4; 8 nucleotides agree with TRBD1. This CDR3 has 14 residues. Germline lookup yields CDR1 MNHEY and CDR2 SVGAGI. The ends lost 7 bases at V and 7 bases at J; junction bases unmatched: 8. The CDR3 DNA is TGTGCCAGCACCCGGACAGGGATTTTTGAAAAACTGTTTTTT. Protein product: CASTRTGIFEKLFF.

The chain links TRBV4-1 to TRBJ1-1; D perhaps matches TRBD1 (6 bases). Looked up from germline, CDR1 is MGHRA and CDR2 is YSYEKL. V was cut by 4 bases and J by 1 base, with 13 bases left in between. The CDR3 sequence is 15 residues long. CDR3 bases: TGCGCCAGCAGCCCCGCTTCAGGGGAGAACACTGAAGCTTTCTTT. It encodes CASSPASGENTEAFF.

The chain is built from TRBV5-1 and TRBJ1-2; maybe TRBD1 (6 bases). The V gene lost 6 bases and the J gene lost 1 base, with 13 bases spanning the gap. The germline V gene has CDR1 SGHRS and CDR2 YFSETQ. The CDR3 is made up of 14 amino acids. CDR3 sequence (DNA): TGCGCCAGCACCGAACAGGGAGTTAACTATGGCTACACCTTC. It is translated as CASTEQGVNYGYTF.

The chain has TRBV28 and TRBJ1-1; D is unclear. Deletions cut 5 bases from V and 1 base from J, with 5 bases between. Germline CDR1 and CDR2: MDHEN and SYDVKM. The CDR3 totals 12 residues. The CDR3 nucleotides are TGTGCCAGCAGTCGGGAGAACACTGAAGCTTTCTTT. Translating gives CASSRENTEAFF.

This chain joins TRBV2 and TRBJ1-3; D remains unclear. V shed 3 bases and J shed 0 bases, with 12 bases lying between them. Looked up from germline, CDR1 is SNHLY and CDR2 is FYNNEI. The CDR3 has 16 residues. CDR3 amino acids: CASSEAARSSGNTIYF. The DNA for the CDR3 is TGTGCCAGCAGTGAGGCGGCCAGGAGCTCTGGAAACACCATATATTTT. Variable domain in full (rest from reference TRBV2 and TRBJ1-3): EPEVTQTPSHQVTQMGQEVILRCVPISNHLYFYWYRQILGQKVEFLVSFYNNEISEKSEIFDDQFSVERPDGSNFTLKIRSTKLEDSAMYFCASSEAARSSGNTIYFGEGSWLTVV.

The J gene is TRBJ1-1, the V gene TRBV28, with D possibly TRBD1 on 5 matching bases. Germline CDR1 reads MDHEN; CDR2 reads SYDVKM. Trimming took off 5 bases at V and 0 bases at J, with 13 bases between the two ends. The CDR3 totals 15 residues. The chain's CDR3 is CASSTNRRLNTEAFF. Written as DNA, the CDR3 is TGTGCCAGCAGTACCAACAGGCGCTTGAACACTGAAGCTTTCTTT.

The chain has TRBV11-2 and TRBJ2-4; D could derive from TRBD1 or TRBD2 (6 bases each). The germline V and J ends were trimmed by 1 base and 0 bases, with 19 bases remaining between them. This CDR3 region has 19 residues. The germline V gene encodes CDR1 SGHAT and CDR2 FQNNGV. The CDR3 DNA sequence: TGTGCCAGCAGCTTAGTGGGGGGACAATCCAATAAAGCCAAAAACATTCAGTACTTC. Encoded protein: CASSLVGGQSNKAKNIQYF.

The chain combines TRBV29-1 with TRBJ1-2, with a possible D match to TRBD1 (5 bases). Germline V gene sequence: CDR1 SQVTM, CDR2 ANQGSEA. This CDR3 has 17 amino acids. V shed 1 base and J shed 2 bases, with 20 bases lying between them. The CDR3 loop is CSVEGRGRERGNYGYTF. CDR3 DNA: TGCAGCGTTGAAGGTCGGGGCAGGGAGCGGGGAAACTATGGCTACACCTTC.

The rearrangement uses TRBV5-1 and TRBJ2-1; 8 nucleotides agree with TRBD1. With 3 bases clipped from V and 5 bases from J, the junction kept 4 bases outside the gene matches. Looked up from germline, CDR1 is SGHRS and CDR2 is YFSETQ. The CDR3 is made up of 14 amino acids. CDR3 nucleotides: TGCGCCAGCAGCTCCGACAGGGGTGACAATGAGCAGTTCTTC. Its translation is CASSSDRGDNEQFF.

The chain links TRBV11-2 to TRBJ1-5, with TRBD1 matching 7 bases. The germline V gene encodes CDR1 SGHAT and CDR2 FQNNGV. J gave up 0 bases and V 5 bases, and 4 bases lay outside the gene matches. The CDR3 length is 15 residues. The CDR3 region has the DNA TGTGCCAGCAGCGCGACAGGGACTAGCAATCAGCCCCAGCATTTT. Its translation: CASSATGTSNQPQHF.

This clone appeared once. The rearrangement links TRBV11-3 to TRBJ2-1; 8 bases fit TRBD1. J gave up 4 bases and V 3 bases, and 11 bases lay outside the gene matches. Germline-derived CDR1 and CDR2 are SGHNT and YENEEA. The CDR3 loop spans 17 amino acids. CDR3 loop: CASSLSGSGTGYNEQFF. In nucleotides, the CDR3 is TGTGCCAGCAGCTTGTCGGGATCCGGGACAGGATACAATGAGCAGTTCTTC.